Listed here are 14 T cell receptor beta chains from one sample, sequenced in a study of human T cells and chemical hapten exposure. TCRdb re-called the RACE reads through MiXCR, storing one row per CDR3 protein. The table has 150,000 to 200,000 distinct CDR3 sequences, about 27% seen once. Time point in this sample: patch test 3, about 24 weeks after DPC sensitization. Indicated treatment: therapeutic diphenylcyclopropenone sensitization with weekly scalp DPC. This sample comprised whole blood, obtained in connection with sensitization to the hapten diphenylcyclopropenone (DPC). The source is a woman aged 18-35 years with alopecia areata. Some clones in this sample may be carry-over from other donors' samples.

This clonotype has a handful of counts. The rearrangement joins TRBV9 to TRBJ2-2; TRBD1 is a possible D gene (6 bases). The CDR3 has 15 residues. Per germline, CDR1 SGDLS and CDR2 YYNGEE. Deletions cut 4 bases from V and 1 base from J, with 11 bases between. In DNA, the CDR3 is TGTGCCAGCAGCCTTAGGACAGAGAACACCGGGGAGCTGTTTTTT. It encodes CASSLRTENTGELFF.

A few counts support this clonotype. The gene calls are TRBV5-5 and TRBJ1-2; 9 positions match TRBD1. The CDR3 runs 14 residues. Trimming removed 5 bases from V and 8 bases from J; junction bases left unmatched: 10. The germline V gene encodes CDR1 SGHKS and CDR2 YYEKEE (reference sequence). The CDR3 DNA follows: TGTGCCAGCAGTTGGCTGGACAGGGGCGACGGCTACACCTTC. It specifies CASSWLDRGDGYTF.

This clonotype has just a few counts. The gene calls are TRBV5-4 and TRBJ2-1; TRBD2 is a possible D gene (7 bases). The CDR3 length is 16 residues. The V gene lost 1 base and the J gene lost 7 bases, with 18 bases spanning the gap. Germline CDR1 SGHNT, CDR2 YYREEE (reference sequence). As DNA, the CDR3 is TGTGCCAGCAGCTTGTGGGGGGGCAGGGTAGAGAATGAGCAGTTCTTC. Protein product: CASSLWGGRVENEQFF.

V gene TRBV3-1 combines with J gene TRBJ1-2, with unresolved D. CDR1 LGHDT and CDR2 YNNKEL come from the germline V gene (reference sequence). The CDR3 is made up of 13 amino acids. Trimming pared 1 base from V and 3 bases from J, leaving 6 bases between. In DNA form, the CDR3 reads TGTGCCAGCAGCCAAGTCAAAGACTATGGCTACACCTTC. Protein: CASSQVKDYGYTF.

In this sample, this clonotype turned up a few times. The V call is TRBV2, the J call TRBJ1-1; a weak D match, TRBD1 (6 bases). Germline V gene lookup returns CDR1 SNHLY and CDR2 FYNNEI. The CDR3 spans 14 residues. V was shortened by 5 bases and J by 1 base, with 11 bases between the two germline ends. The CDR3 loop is CASSRRTANTEAFF. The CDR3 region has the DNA TGTGCCAGCAGTAGACGGACAGCGAACACTGAAGCTTTCTTT. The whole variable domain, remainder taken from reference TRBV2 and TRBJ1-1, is EPEVTQTPSHQVTQMGQEVILRCVPISNHLYFYWYRQILGQKVEFLVSFYNNEISEKSEIFDDQFSVERPDGSNFTLKIRSTKLEDSAMYFCASSRRTANTEAFFGQGTRLTVV.

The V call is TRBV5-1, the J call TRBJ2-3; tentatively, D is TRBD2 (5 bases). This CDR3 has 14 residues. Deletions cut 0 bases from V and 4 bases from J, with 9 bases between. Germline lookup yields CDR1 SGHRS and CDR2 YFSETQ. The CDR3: CASSLDSDSDTQYF. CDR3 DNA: TGCGCCAGCAGCTTGGATAGCGACTCAGATACGCAGTATTTT.

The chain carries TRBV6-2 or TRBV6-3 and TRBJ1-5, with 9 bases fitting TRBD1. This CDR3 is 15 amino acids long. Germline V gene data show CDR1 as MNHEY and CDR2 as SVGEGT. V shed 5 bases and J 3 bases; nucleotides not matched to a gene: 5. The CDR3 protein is CASSKRTGDNQPQHF. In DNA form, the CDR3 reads TGTGCCAGCAGTAAGCGGACAGGGGACAATCAGCCCCAGCATTTT.

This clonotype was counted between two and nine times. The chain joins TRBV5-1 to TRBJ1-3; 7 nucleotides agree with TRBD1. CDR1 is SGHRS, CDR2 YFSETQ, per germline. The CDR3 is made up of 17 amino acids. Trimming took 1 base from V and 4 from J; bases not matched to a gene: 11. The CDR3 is CASSLTAQGTAGNTIYF. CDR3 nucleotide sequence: TGCGCCAGCAGCTTGACCGCCCAAGGGACAGCCGGAAACACCATATATTTT. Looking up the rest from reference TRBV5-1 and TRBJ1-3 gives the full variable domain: KAGVTQTPRYLIKTRGQQVTLSCSPISGHRSVSWYQQTPGQGLQFLFEYFSETQRNKGNFPGRFSGRQFSNSRSEMNVSTLELGDSALYLCASSLTAQGTAGNTIYFGEGSWLTVV.

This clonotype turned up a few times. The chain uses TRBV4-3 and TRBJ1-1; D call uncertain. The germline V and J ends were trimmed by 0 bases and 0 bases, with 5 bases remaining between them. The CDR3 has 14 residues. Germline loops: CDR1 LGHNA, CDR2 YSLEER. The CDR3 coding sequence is TGCGCCAGCAGCCAAGAACATCTGAACACTGAAGCTTTCTTT. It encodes CASSQEHLNTEAFF.

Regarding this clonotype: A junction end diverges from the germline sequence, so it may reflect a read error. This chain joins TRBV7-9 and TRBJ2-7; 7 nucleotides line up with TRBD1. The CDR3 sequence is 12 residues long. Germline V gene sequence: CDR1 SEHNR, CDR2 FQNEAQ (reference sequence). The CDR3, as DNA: TGTGTCAGCAGCGAACAGGGGACCGAGCAGTACTTC. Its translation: CVSSEQGTEQYF.

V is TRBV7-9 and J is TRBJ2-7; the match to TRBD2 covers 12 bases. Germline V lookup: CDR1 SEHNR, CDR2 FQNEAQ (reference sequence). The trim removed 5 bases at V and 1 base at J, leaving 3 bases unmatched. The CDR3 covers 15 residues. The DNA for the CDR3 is TGTGCCAGCAGCCCCACTAGCGGGGGGTCCTACGAGCAGTACTTC. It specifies CASSPTSGGSYEQYF.

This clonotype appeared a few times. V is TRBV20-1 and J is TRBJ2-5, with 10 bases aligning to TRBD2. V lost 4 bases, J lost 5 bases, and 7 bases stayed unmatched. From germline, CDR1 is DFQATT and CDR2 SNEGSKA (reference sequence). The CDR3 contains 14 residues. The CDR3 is CSATAGGPTETQYF. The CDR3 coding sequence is TGCAGTGCTACAGCGGGGGGGCCCACTGAGACCCAGTACTTC.

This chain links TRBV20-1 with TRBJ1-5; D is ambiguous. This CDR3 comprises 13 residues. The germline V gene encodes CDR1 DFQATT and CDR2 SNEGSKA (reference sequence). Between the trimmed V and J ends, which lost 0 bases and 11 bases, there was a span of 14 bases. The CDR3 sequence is CSARDPPMGSQHF. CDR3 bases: TGCAGTGCTAGAGATCCCCCCATGGGGTCCCAGCATTTT.

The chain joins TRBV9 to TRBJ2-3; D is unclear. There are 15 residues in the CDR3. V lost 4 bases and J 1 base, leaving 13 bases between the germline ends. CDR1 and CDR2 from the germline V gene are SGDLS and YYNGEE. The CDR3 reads CASSLYNTGTDTQYF. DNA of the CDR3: TGTGCCAGCAGCCTCTACAACACGGGCACAGATACGCAGTATTTT.